One sample yielded the 11 T cell receptor beta chains listed below, sequenced in a study of blood T cell repertoires in COVID-19. Using immunoSEQ multiplex PCR, the repertoire was profiled, and TCRdb retains in-frame clones only, with some absent. This sample has about 120,000 clones; about four fifths occur once, and the top ten carry about 10%. The sample was peripheral blood. The source of these receptors is a human donor in a cohort sampled during active COVID-19.

The chain links TRBV19 to TRBJ2-6; TRBD1 matches at 8 bases. V shed 5 bases and J 0 bases; nucleotides not matched to a gene: 6. The CDR3 length is 17 residues. Germline V gives CDR1 LNHDA, CDR2 SQIVND (reference sequence). In DNA form, the CDR3 reads TGTGCCAGTAGTGCCGGACAGGGCGTCTCTGGGGCCAACGTCCTGACTTTC. Protein: CASSAGQGVSGANVLTF.

The genes are TRBV19 and TRBJ1-4; no definite D call. From germline, CDR1 is LNHDA and CDR2 SQIVND (reference sequence). There are 15 residues in the CDR3. With 5 bases removed from V and 8 bases from J, the gap between germline ends came to 18 bases. The CDR3 region has the DNA TGTGCCAGTAGTGACCCCGCAGGCGTCGTGGAAAAACTGTTTTTT. It is translated as CASSDPAGVVEKLFF.

This chain connects TRBV29-1 to TRBJ2-5, with TRBD2 as a possible D gene (6 bases). Germline CDR1 SQVTM, CDR2 ANQGSEA. The V and J ends lost 1 base and 10 bases respectively, with 13 bases between them. The CDR3 totals 12 residues. CDR3 region: CSVEAGGRGQYF. DNA for the CDR3: TGCAGCGTTGAAGCAGGAGGGCGTGGCCAGTACTTC.

CDR3 protein: CASSIVESQPQHF. CDR3 nucleotide sequence: TGTGCCAGTAGTATAGTGGAGAGTCAGCCCCAGCATTTT. This sequence joins TRBV19 and TRBJ1-5; no reliable D call. Germline CDR1 is LNHDA and CDR2 is SQIVND (reference sequence). This CDR3 spans 13 amino acids. V was pared by 1 base and J by 6 bases, with 7 bases between. The full variable domain, with the rest looked up from reference TRBV19 and TRBJ1-5, is DGGITQSPKYLFRKEGQNVTLSCEQNLNHDAMYWYRQDPGQGLRLIYYSQIVNDFQKGDIAEGYSVSREKKESFPLTVTSAQKNPTAFYLCASSIVESQPQHFGDGTRLSIL.

The chain carries TRBV18 and TRBJ1-5, with D uncertain. Trimming took off 1 base at V and 2 bases at J, with 15 bases between the two ends. CDR1 is KGHSH, CDR2 LQKENI, per germline. The CDR3 runs to 17 residues. CDR3 region: CASSPLPTGRGNQPQHF. The CDR3 nucleotides read TGTGCCAGCTCACCACTTCCGACGGGTCGGGGCAATCAGCCCCAGCATTTT.

This clone was counted a single time. The genes are TRBV2 and TRBJ2-1, with D uncertain. Trimming removed 6 bases from V and 5 bases from J, with 11 bases in between. Germline values: CDR1 SNHLY, CDR2 FYNNEI. CDR3 length: 13 residues. As DNA, the CDR3 is TGTGCCAGCAGCGCAATAAGCAACAATGAGCAGTTCTTC. This encodes CASSAISNNEQFF.

V is TRBV19 and J is TRBJ2-7; D uncertain. The CDR3 covers 13 residues. Per germline, CDR1 LNHDA and CDR2 SQIVND (reference sequence). Trimming shortened V by 5 bases and J by 1 base, and 9 bases separated the two germline ends. The CDR3 spells CASSRSRSYEQYF. The CDR3 nucleotides are TGTGCCAGTAGTCGCTCGCGATCCTACGAGCAGTACTTC.

The rearrangement links TRBV6-5 to TRBJ1-4, with TRBD1 matching 7 bases. CDR1 is MNHEY and CDR2 is SVGAGI in the germline V gene. CDR3 size: 16 residues. V shed 4 bases and J 6 bases; nucleotides not matched to a gene: 11. CDR3 nucleotide sequence: TGTGCCAGCAGTTTAGGGCGAGACAGGGTGGATGAAAAACTGTTTTTT. Protein product: CASSLGRDRVDEKLFF.

This clone was counted a few times. This chain connects TRBV30 to TRBJ2-7, with TRBD2 as a possible D gene (6 bases). V dropped 4 bases and J dropped 2 bases, with 12 bases sitting between them. There are 13 residues in the CDR3. Germline lookup yields CDR1 GTSNPN and CDR2 SVGIG (reference sequence). The chain's CDR3 is CAWNKGGPYEQYF. For the CDR3, the DNA is TGTGCCTGGAACAAGGGAGGTCCCTACGAGCAGTACTTC. Filled out from reference TRBV30 and TRBJ2-7, the complete variable domain reads SQTIHQWPATLVQPVGSPLSLECTVEGTSNPNLYWYRQAAGRGLQLLFYSVGIGQISSEVPQNLSASRPQDRQFILSSKKLLLSDSGFYLCAWNKGGPYEQYFGPGTRLTVT.

This clone was counted only a few times. CDR3 coding DNA: TGTGCCAGCAACTTGGGCAGCAATCAGCCCCAGCATTTT. Amino acids: CASNLGSNQPQHF. The rearrangement uses TRBV12-3 or TRBV12-4 and TRBJ1-5, with D unclear. Trimming removed 7 bases at V and 1 base at J, with 8 bases between. CDR3 size: 13 residues.

This rearrangement joins TRBV6-2 or TRBV6-3 to TRBJ2-7; 15 bases align to TRBD2. V lost 6 bases, J lost 0 bases, and 12 bases stayed unmatched. Germline CDR1 and CDR2: MNHEY and SVGEGT. The CDR3 is 19 residues long. The CDR3 sequence is CASSPGTSGGKISSYEQYF. CDR3 DNA: TGTGCCAGCAGCCCCGGGACTAGCGGGGGGAAAATCAGCTCCTACGAGCAGTACTTC.